The 21 T cell receptor beta chains below were found in one sample sequenced in a study of cytomegalovirus exposure and HLA in healthy donors. Primers for the PCR totalled 60 Vbeta and 13 Jbeta. Here immunoSEQ multiplex PCR was the method, and the copy in TCRdb shows in-frame clones only, minus some. The sample contains fewer than 150,000 clones, 74% of which appear only once. The sample was PBMCs. These receptor sequences come from a woman between 45 and 60 years old in good health and CMV-seropositive.

This clone came up a few times. The V and J genes are TRBV12-5 and TRBJ1-1; TRBD1 might be the D (5 bases). Germline values: CDR1 LGHNT, CDR2 FRNRAP. Trimming removed 0 bases from V and 5 bases from J, with 13 bases in between. This CDR3 spans 15 amino acids. The CDR3 reads CASGLVLGSGTEAFF. The CDR3 nucleotides read TGTGCTAGTGGTTTGGTACTGGGGTCAGGGACTGAAGCTTTCTTT.

The V gene is TRBV4-3, the J gene TRBJ2-5; 9 bases are a match to TRBD1. The end of the DNA fits TRBJ2-7 better, so the J call may be wrong. The CDR3 spans 17 residues. The germline V gene encodes CDR1 LGHNA and CDR2 YSLEER. The CDR3 protein is CASSQDGVGTGLYEQYF. CDR3 DNA: TGCGCCAGCAGCCAAGACGGTGTGGGGACAGGGCTCTACGAGCAGTACTTC.

This rearrangement joins TRBV30 to TRBJ1-1, with D possibly being TRBD1 (5 bases). V lost 2 bases and J 3 bases, leaving 13 bases between the germline ends. The CDR3 is 14 amino acids. CDR1 and CDR2 (germline): GTSNPN, SVGIG (reference sequence). CDR3: CAWSYGHFYTEAFF. CDR3 in DNA: TGTGCCTGGAGTTATGGACACTTTTACACTGAAGCTTTCTTT.

This clone was seen only a few times. The chain employs TRBV7-9 and TRBJ2-2; TRBD1 aligns across 10 bases. With 6 bases clipped from V and 6 bases from J, the junction kept 7 bases outside the gene matches. This CDR3 is 15 amino acids long. CDR1 and CDR2 from the germline V gene are SEHNR and FQNEAQ (reference sequence). The CDR3 sequence is CASRPPGQGSGELFF. CDR3 DNA sequence: TGTGCCAGCAGGCCACCGGGACAGGGGTCCGGGGAGCTGTTTTTT. Using reference TRBV7-9 and TRBJ2-2 for the parts outside the CDR3, the full variable domain is DTGVSQNPRHKITKRGQNVTFRCDPISEHNRLYWYRQTLGQGPEFLTYFQNEAQLEKSRLLSDRFSAERPKGSFSTLEIQRTEQGDSAMYLCASRPPGQGSGELFFGEGSRLTVL.

The J gene is TRBJ1-1, the V gene TRBV7-2; D unresolved. Per germline, CDR1 SGHTA and CDR2 FQGNSA. CDR3 length: 14 amino acids. Trimming took 2 bases from V and 4 from J, leaving 11 bases between them. The CDR3 here is CASSLNRVTTEAFF. DNA of the CDR3: TGTGCCAGCAGCTTAAACAGAGTTACCACTGAAGCTTTCTTT.

The chain carries TRBV5-4 and TRBJ1-1; 7 bases are shared with TRBD1. This CDR3 is 13 amino acids long. Trimming took 4 bases from V and 7 from J; bases not matched to a gene: 7. Looked up from germline, CDR1 is SGHNT and CDR2 is YYREEE (reference sequence). CDR3 residues: CASSPTGSREAFF. The CDR3 nucleotides read TGTGCCAGCAGCCCGACAGGGAGTCGTGAAGCTTTCTTT.

For this clone: Other DNA sequences in the same sample also yield this CDR3. This chain joins TRBV5-1 and TRBJ2-1; D perhaps matches TRBD2 (6 bases). The CDR3 is made up of 15 amino acids. CDR1 and CDR2 from the germline V gene are SGHRS and YFSETQ. Trimming took off 1 base at V and 4 bases at J, with 12 bases between the two ends. This CDR3 is CASSLSAGLYNEQFF. DNA for the CDR3: TGCGCCAGCAGCTTGTCAGCGGGCCTATACAATGAGCAGTTCTTC.

The chain carries TRBV9 and TRBJ1-1, with a possible D match to TRBD1 (5 bases). With 5 bases removed from V and 1 base from J, the gap between germline ends came to 9 bases. This CDR3 is 13 amino acids long. CDR1 and CDR2 from the germline V gene are SGDLS and YYNGEE. The CDR3 loop reads CASSFTGNTEAFF. The CDR3 DNA follows: TGTGCCAGCAGTTTCACAGGGAACACTGAAGCTTTCTTT.

This clone occurred a few times. Written as DNA, the CDR3 is TGTGCCAGCAGCTCCTTTGGAGGGTCTTACACCGGGGAGCTGTTTTTT. It translates to CASSSFGGSYTGELFF. V and J are TRBV11-2 and TRBJ2-2; D perhaps matches TRBD2 (6 bases). Trimming took off 4 bases at V and 3 bases at J, with 15 bases between the two ends. This CDR3 spans 16 amino acids. The V gene's germline CDR1 is SGHAT and CDR2 FQNNGV.

A word on this clone: The junction differs from germline at one of its ends, possibly a read error. This specimen includes other DNA sequences encoding the same CDR3. The chain joins TRBV7-2 to TRBJ2-2, with 7 bases lining up with TRBD2. CDR1 and CDR2 from the germline V gene are SGHTA and FQGNSA. The CDR3 is 15 amino acids. CDR3 DNA: TGCGCCAGCAGCTTAGGCGGGGGAGGGACCGGGGAGCTGTTTTTT. Its translation is CASSLGGGGTGELFF.

The J gene is TRBJ1-5, the V gene TRBV6-1; D is perhaps TRBD1 (5 bases). The CDR3 loop spans 14 amino acids. The V and J ends lost 6 bases and 7 bases respectively, with 16 bases between them. The germline V gene has CDR1 MNHNS and CDR2 SASEGT. The CDR3 protein is CASSIQVVRQPQHF. CDR3 DNA sequence: TGTGCCAGCAGCATACAGGTGGTGAGGCAGCCCCAGCATTTT.

The chain uses TRBV10-3 and TRBJ1-2, with TRBD1 identical over 7 bases. From germline, CDR1 is ENHRY and CDR2 SYGVKD. J was trimmed by 4 bases and V by 3 bases; bases with no gene match: 5. This CDR3 spans 14 amino acids. In DNA, the CDR3 is TGTGCCATCAGTGAACCGGGACAGAGCTATGGCTACACCTTC. Its translation is CAISEPGQSYGYTF.

The chain couples TRBV18 to TRBJ2-3; D remains unclear. Trimming took 2 bases from V and 2 from J, leaving 8 bases between them. CDR3 length equals 14 residues. CDR1 and CDR2 from the germline V gene are KGHSH and LQKENI. DNA for the CDR3: TGTGCCAGCTCACCAGTGCCAGACACAGATACGCAGTATTTT. It codes for CASSPVPDTDTQYF.

This chain connects TRBV5-4 to TRBJ2-2; 9 positions agree with TRBD1. CDR1 SGHNT and CDR2 YYREEE come from the germline V gene (reference sequence). The length of the CDR3 is 18 residues. The junction had 10 bases not matched to a gene; V was cut back by 0 bases and J by 4 bases. CDR3 residues: CASSLGNRGRGGTGELFF. CDR3 nucleotide sequence: TGTGCCAGCAGCTTGGGTAACAGGGGGCGCGGGGGCACCGGGGAGCTGTTTTTT.

CDR3 coding DNA: TGTGCCTGCCACCCTTCCGGGGGAAACACCATATATTTT. This encodes CACHPSGGNTIYF. This chain connects TRBV6-5 to TRBJ1-3; no clear D gene. V gave up 11 bases and J gave up 4 bases, with 15 bases separating them. In germline, CDR1 is MNHEY, CDR2 SVGAGI. The CDR3 covers 13 residues.

This clone appeared a single time. The chain links TRBV6-1 to TRBJ1-5; weak D call: TRBD1 (6 bases). Trimming cost V 2 bases and J 1 base, with 9 bases left between them. There are 15 residues in the CDR3. Germline CDR1 and CDR2: MNHNS and SASEGT. The CDR3 DNA reads as TGTGCCAGCAGTGAAACACAGGGAAGCAATCAGCCCCAGCATTTT. Its protein product is CASSETQGSNQPQHF.

The chain carries TRBV21-1 and TRBJ1-4; the table gives TRBD1 as D, unverified against the DNA. TRBV21-1 is noted as a pseudogene. There are 14 residues in the CDR3. The DNA of the CDR3 is TGTGCCAGCAGCTACCGGGACAGGGGTGAAAAACTGTTTTTT. It encodes CASSYRDRGEKLFF.

This clone was detected only once. The chain uses TRBV19 and TRBJ2-5, with D possibly matching TRBD1 (6 bases). The V end was cut by 2 bases, the J end by 5 bases, with 12 bases between. The germline V gene has CDR1 LNHDA and CDR2 SQIVND (reference sequence). The CDR3 length is 14 residues. Here the CDR3 reads CASSISRGGETQYF. For the CDR3, the DNA is TGTGCCAGTAGTATAAGCAGGGGCGGGGAGACCCAGTACTTC. Full variable domain (remainder filled in from reference TRBV19 and TRBJ2-5): DGGITQSPKYLFRKEGQNVTLSCEQNLNHDAMYWYRQDPGQGLRLIYYSQIVNDFQKGDIAEGYSVSREKKESFPLTVTSAQKNPTAFYLCASSISRGGETQYFGPGTRLLVL.

The sample holds a few counts of this clone. This chain joins TRBV6-1 and TRBJ1-1; 10 bases map to TRBD1. The CDR3 runs 13 residues. The junction had 8 bases not matched to a gene; V was cut back by 6 bases and J by 10 bases. From germline, CDR1 is MNHNS and CDR2 SASEGT. The CDR3 region has the DNA TGTGCCAGCAGCGGTGGGACAGGGGATGGAGCTTTCTTT. This sequence encodes CASSGGTGDGAFF.

The chain uses TRBV10-2 and TRBJ2-7; D gene unclear. This CDR3 comprises 11 residues. Germline loops: CDR1 WSHSY, CDR2 SAAADI. With 4 bases removed from V and 2 bases from J, the gap between germline ends came to 3 bases. CDR3 region: CASSAAYEQYF. CDR3 bases: TGCGCCAGCAGTGCCGCCTACGAGCAGTACTTC.

The rearrangement joins TRBV5-1 to TRBJ1-1; TRBD1 might be the D (5 bases). Germline values: CDR1 SGHRS, CDR2 YFSETQ. Trimming pared 3 bases from V and 2 bases from J, leaving 11 bases between. CDR3 length: 14 amino acids. DNA for the CDR3: TGCGCCAGCAGCTCAACAGGAGCCAACACTGAAGCTTTCTTT. This gives the protein CASSSTGANTEAFF.